The 18 T cell receptor beta chains below all came from one sample that was sequenced in a study of Ad26.COV2.S vaccination and SARS-CoV-2 variants. Profiled with immunoSEQ multiplex PCR; TCRdb holds only in-frame clones, not every one. This repertoire shows 350,000 to 450,000 clones, roughly 85% found once; its top ten account for 7.4%. Treatment indicated: some 19 received Ad26.COV2.S at low or high dose, single or two shots; 5 received placebo; per-sample allocation not given. Sample collection was performed on day 63 after the first vaccine or placebo injection. Sequencing was performed on peripheral blood, taken in a trial of Ad26.COV2.S vaccine versus placebo. The receptor set was obtained from a person between 18 and 65 years old who received the Ad26.COV2.S COVID-19 vaccine or a placebo.

This clone was seen a few times. J is TRBJ1-1 and V is TRBV19; D remains unclear. CDR1 LNHDA and CDR2 SQIVND come from the germline V gene (reference sequence). The germline V and J ends were trimmed by 3 bases and 0 bases, with 8 bases remaining between them. The CDR3 is 14 amino acids. The CDR3 coding sequence is TGTGCCAGTAGTATTCATCGGGTGAACACTGAAGCTTTCTTT. This codes for CASSIHRVNTEAFF.

This chain uses TRBV3-1 (or the pseudogene TRBV3-2) with TRBJ2-5, with no clear D. V dropped 0 bases and J dropped 5 bases, with 4 bases sitting between them. The CDR3 length is 12 residues. The germline CDR1 and CDR2 sequences are LGHDT and YNNKEL (reference sequence). The CDR3 region is CASSQEMETQYF. The CDR3 DNA reads TGTGCCAGCAGCCAAGAAATGGAGACCCAGTACTTC.

The J gene is TRBJ2-4, the V gene TRBV30; D remains unclear. With 7 bases removed from V and 3 bases from J, the gap between germline ends came to 25 bases. The CDR3 length is 17 residues. Germline V gene sequence: CDR1 GTSNPN, CDR2 SVGIG (reference sequence). The CDR3 region is CAYTPPRPAGNKNIQYF. The DNA of the CDR3 is TGTGCCTATACCCCACCGAGGCCTGCAGGCAACAAAAACATTCAGTACTTC.

The table lists this clone with a count of one. V usage is TRBV4-1 and J usage is TRBJ2-1; the D gene is possibly TRBD1 (7 bases). The CDR3 is made up of 14 amino acids. Germline CDR1 reads MGHRA; CDR2 reads YSYEKL. Deletions cut 6 bases from V and 9 bases from J, with 18 bases between. CDR3 loop: CASRRGAGGSEQFF. The DNA for the CDR3 is TGCGCCAGCAGGCGAGGGGCAGGGGGGAGTGAGCAGTTCTTC.

The genes are TRBV19 and TRBJ2-4, with D tentatively TRBD1 or TRBD2 (5 bases each). The germline CDR1 and CDR2 sequences are LNHDA and SQIVND (reference sequence). V dropped 2 bases and J dropped 0 bases, with 11 bases sitting between them. This CDR3 region has 16 residues. This CDR3 is CASSISAGRAKNIQYF. In DNA form, the CDR3 reads TGTGCCAGTAGTATATCGGCAGGGAGAGCCAAAAACATTCAGTACTTC.

This clone was seen more than once but under ten times. The chain recombines TRBV10-2 with TRBJ1-1; TRBD1 matches at 12 bases. This CDR3 is 14 amino acids long. The J segment lost 2 bases and the V segment lost 6 bases, leaving 1 base of the junction unmatched. Germline loops: CDR1 WSHSY, CDR2 SAAADI. The CDR3 region is CASRGQGANTEAFF. CDR3 sequence (DNA): TGCGCCAGCAGGGGACAGGGGGCAAACACTGAAGCTTTCTTT.

This chain joins TRBV18 and TRBJ2-3; no firm D call. Trimming shortened V by 4 bases and J by 0 bases, and 8 bases separated the two germline ends. Germline CDR1 and CDR2: KGHSH and LQKENI. The CDR3 is 14 amino acids. CDR3 sequence: CASSLETSTDTQYF. CDR3 nucleotide sequence: TGTGCCAGCTCACTAGAAACTAGCACAGATACGCAGTATTTT.

The chain recombines TRBV29-1 with TRBJ2-1, with TRBD1 identical over 11 bases. Germline CDR1 SQVTM, CDR2 ANQGSEA. V lost 5 bases and J lost 3; bases outside the gene matches: 3. This CDR3 has 14 amino acids. The CDR3 is CSVSGTGGYNEQFF. The DNA of the CDR3 is TGCAGCGTTTCCGGGACAGGGGGCTACAATGAGCAGTTCTTC.

The V call is TRBV6-5, the J call TRBJ1-5; no definite D call. The V end was cut by 6 bases, the J end by 0 bases, with 12 bases between. Germline CDR1 and CDR2: MNHEY and SVGAGI. The CDR3 spans 15 residues. The CDR3 here is CASSPQDPSNQPQHF. DNA for the CDR3: TGTGCCAGCAGCCCGCAGGACCCTAGCAATCAGCCCCAGCATTTT.

V gene TRBV15 combines with J gene TRBJ2-7; 9 nucleotides line up with TRBD2. From germline, CDR1 is LNHNV and CDR2 YYDKDF (reference sequence). The V and J ends lost 1 base and 3 bases, in that order; junction bases with no gene match: 4. The CDR3 is made up of 15 amino acids. CDR3 in DNA: TGTGCCACCAGCAGAGTTGGTAGCGGGAGCTACGAGCAGTACTTC. This gives the protein CATSRVGSGSYEQYF.

This clone came up once. The chain uses TRBV6-5 and TRBJ2-1; either TRBD1 or TRBD2 may fit D (5 bases each). Trimming took off 0 bases at V and 0 bases at J, with 6 bases between the two ends. CDR3 length: 15 residues. CDR1 is MNHEY, CDR2 SVGAGI, per germline. In DNA form, the CDR3 reads TGTGCCAGCAGTTACTCGGGGACCTCCTACAATGAGCAGTTCTTC. This encodes CASSYSGTSYNEQFF.

This rearrangement joins TRBV20-1 to TRBJ2-7; TRBD2 might be the D (6 bases). CDR1 is DFQATT and CDR2 is SNEGSKA in the germline V gene (reference sequence). This CDR3 is 13 amino acids long. Trimming left V 3 bases short and J 3 bases short, with 12 bases between. Here the CDR3 DNA reads TGCAGTGCTAGTCGGGGGTCTAGCTACGAGCAGTACTTC. Translating gives CSASRGSSYEQYF.

The genes are TRBV19 and TRBJ1-5; possibly TRBD1 for D (6 bases). Looked up from germline, CDR1 is LNHDA and CDR2 is SQIVND (reference sequence). V shed 5 bases and J shed 4 bases, with 18 bases lying between them. This CDR3 has 16 residues. The CDR3 region is CASSGQGTLSNQPQHF. In DNA, the CDR3 is TGTGCCAGTAGTGGCCAGGGGACACTGAGTAATCAGCCCCAGCATTTT.

The gene calls are TRBV18 and TRBJ2-4; D perhaps matches TRBD2 (6 bases). This CDR3 contains 14 residues. Trimming stripped 4 bases from V and 8 bases from J, with 15 bases between. The V gene's germline CDR1 is KGHSH and CDR2 LQKENI. CDR3 sequence: CASSLPGGEDIQYF. DNA of the CDR3: TGTGCCAGCTCACTGCCGGGCGGGGAAGACATTCAGTACTTC.

The rearrangement uses TRBV9 and TRBJ1-5, with D possibly TRBD1 on 5 matching bases. Germline V gene lookup returns CDR1 SGDLS and CDR2 YYNGEE. V was shortened by 6 bases and J by 5 bases, with 15 bases between the two germline ends. The CDR3 extends over 14 amino acids. CDR3 bases: TGTGCCAGCACTCGGGACGGCGGGGATCAGCCCCAGCATTTT. Residues: CASTRDGGDQPQHF.

V and J are TRBV27 and TRBJ2-7, with D unresolved. V lost 8 bases and J 3 bases, leaving 14 bases between the germline ends. The CDR3 is made up of 13 amino acids. Germline values: CDR1 MNHEY, CDR2 SMNVEV (reference sequence). CDR3 sequence (DNA): TGTGCCAGCGGGGTCGGCAGAGACTACGAGCAGTACTTC. This sequence encodes CASGVGRDYEQYF.

The J gene is TRBJ2-1, the V gene TRBV19; 11 bases are a match to TRBD2. Germline lookup yields CDR1 LNHDA and CDR2 SQIVND (reference sequence). The ends lost 4 bases at V and 6 bases at J; junction bases unmatched: 11. The CDR3 has 17 residues. The DNA for the CDR3 is TGTGCCAGTAGTAAGGTAGGGGGACTAGCGGTGTTCAATGAGCAGTTCTTC. Its protein is CASSKVGGLAVFNEQFF.

J is TRBJ2-2 and V is TRBV25-1; weak D call: TRBD1 (6 bases). V was shortened by 8 bases and J by 0 bases, with 7 bases between the two germline ends. The germline CDR1 and CDR2 sequences are MGHDK and SYGVNS. The CDR3 totals 13 residues. The CDR3 loop reads CASGDTNTGELFF. DNA for the CDR3: TGTGCCAGCGGGGACACGAACACCGGGGAGCTGTTTTTT.